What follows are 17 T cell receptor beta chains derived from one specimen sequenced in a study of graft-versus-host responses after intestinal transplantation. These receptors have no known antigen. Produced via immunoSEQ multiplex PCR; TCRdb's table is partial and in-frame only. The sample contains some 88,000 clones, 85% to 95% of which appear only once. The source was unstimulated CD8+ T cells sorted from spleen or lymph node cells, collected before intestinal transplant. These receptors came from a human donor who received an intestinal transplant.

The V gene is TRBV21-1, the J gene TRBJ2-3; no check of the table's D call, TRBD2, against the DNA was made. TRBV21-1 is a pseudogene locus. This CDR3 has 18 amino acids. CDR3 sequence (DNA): TGTGCCAGCAGCAAAGTAAACCCGGGACTCGTTAACACAGATACGCAGTATTTT. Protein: CASSKVNPGLVNTDTQYF.

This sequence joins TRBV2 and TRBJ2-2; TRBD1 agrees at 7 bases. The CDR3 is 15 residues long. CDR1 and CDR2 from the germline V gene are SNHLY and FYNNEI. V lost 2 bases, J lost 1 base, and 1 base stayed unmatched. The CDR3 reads CASSENRGNTGELFF. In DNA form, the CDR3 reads TGTGCCAGCAGTGAAAACAGGGGGAACACCGGGGAGCTGTTTTTT.

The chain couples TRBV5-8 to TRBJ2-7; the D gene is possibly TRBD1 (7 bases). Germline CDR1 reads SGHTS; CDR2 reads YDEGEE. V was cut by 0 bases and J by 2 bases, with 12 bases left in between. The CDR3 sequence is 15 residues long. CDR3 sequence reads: CASSLGQGGAYEQYF. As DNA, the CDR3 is TGTGCCAGCAGCTTGGGTCAGGGGGGCGCCTACGAGCAGTACTTC.

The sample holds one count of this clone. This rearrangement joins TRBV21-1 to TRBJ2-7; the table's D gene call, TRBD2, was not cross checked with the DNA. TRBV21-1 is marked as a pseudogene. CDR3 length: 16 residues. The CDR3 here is CASSKGGPLFSYEQYF. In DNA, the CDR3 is TGTGCCAGCAGCAAAGGAGGCCCATTATTCTCCTACGAGCAGTACTTC.

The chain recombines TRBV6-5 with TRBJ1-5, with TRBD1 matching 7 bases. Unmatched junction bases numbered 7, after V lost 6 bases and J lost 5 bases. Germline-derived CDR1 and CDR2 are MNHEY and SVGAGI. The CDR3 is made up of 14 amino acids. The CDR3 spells CASREDRVDQPQHF. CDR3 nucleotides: TGTGCCAGCAGAGAAGACAGGGTCGATCAGCCCCAGCATTTT.

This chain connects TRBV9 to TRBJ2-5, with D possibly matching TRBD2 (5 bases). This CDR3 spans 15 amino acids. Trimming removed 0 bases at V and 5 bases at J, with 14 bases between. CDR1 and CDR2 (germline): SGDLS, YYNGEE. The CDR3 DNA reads TGTGCCAGCAGCGTAGAGGGAGCGTTCGGGGAGACCCAGTACTTC. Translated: CASSVEGAFGETQYF.

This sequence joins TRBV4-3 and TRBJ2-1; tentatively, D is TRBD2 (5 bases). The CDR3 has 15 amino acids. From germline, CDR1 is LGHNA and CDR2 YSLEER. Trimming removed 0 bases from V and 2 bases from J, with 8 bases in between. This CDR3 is CASSQDSSPYNEQFF. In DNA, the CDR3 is TGCGCCAGCAGCCAAGACTCTAGCCCCTACAATGAGCAGTTCTTC.

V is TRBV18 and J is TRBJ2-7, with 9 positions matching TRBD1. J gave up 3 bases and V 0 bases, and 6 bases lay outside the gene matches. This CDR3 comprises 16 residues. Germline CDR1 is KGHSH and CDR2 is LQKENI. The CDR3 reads CASSPPRDRESYEQYF. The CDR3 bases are TGTGCCAGCTCACCACCGCGGGACAGGGAAAGCTACGAGCAGTACTTC.

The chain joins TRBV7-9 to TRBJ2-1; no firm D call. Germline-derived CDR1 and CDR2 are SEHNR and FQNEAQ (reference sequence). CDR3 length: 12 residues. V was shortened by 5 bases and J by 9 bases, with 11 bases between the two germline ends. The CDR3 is CASSLSSGEQFF. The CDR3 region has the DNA TGTGCCAGCAGCCTGAGTTCGGGTGAGCAGTTCTTC.

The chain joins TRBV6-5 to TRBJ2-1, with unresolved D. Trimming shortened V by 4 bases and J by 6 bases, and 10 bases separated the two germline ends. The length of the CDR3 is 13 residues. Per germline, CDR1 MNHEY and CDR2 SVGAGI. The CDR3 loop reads CASSFAASNEQFF. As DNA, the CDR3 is TGTGCCAGCAGTTTCGCGGCGAGCAATGAGCAGTTCTTC.

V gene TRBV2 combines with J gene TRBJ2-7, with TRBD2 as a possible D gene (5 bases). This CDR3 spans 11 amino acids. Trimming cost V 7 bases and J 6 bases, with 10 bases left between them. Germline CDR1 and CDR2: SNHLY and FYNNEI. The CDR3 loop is CASTKGSEQYF. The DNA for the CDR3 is TGTGCCAGCACCAAAGGGAGCGAGCAGTACTTC.

The CDR3 nucleotides read TGCGCCAGCAGCCAAGAGGACAGGGTTAGCAATCAGCCCCAGCATTTT. This codes for CASSQEDRVSNQPQHF. This chain uses TRBV4-1 with TRBJ1-5; TRBD1 agrees at 8 bases. Looked up from germline, CDR1 is MGHRA and CDR2 is YSYEKL. This CDR3 is 16 amino acids long. V lost 0 bases, J lost 0 bases, and 1 base stayed unmatched.

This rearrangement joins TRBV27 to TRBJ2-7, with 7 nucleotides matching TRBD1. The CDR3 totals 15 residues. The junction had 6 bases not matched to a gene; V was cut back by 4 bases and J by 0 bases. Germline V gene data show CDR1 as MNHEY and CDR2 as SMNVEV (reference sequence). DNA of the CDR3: TGTGCCAGCAGTTCCACAGGGGCTTACTCCTACGAGCAGTACTTC. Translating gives CASSSTGAYSYEQYF.

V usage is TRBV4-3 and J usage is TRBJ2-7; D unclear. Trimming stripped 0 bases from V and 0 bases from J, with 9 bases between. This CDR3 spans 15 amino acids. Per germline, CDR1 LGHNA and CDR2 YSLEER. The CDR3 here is CASSQDGFSSYEQYF. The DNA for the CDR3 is TGCGCCAGCAGCCAAGATGGTTTCAGCTCCTACGAGCAGTACTTC.

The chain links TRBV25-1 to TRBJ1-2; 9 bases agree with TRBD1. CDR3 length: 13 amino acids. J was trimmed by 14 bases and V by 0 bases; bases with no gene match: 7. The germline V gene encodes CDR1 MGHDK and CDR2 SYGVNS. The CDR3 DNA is TGTGCCAGCAGTGAATATAGGGGACAGGGAGTAACCTTC. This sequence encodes CASSEYRGQGVTF.

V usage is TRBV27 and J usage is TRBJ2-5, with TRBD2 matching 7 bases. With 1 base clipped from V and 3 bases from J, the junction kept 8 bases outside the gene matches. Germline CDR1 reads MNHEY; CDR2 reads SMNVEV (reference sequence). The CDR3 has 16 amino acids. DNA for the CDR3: TGTGCCAGCAGTTTATACAGCGGGGCCTTTAAAGAGACCCAGTACTTC. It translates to CASSLYSGAFKETQYF.

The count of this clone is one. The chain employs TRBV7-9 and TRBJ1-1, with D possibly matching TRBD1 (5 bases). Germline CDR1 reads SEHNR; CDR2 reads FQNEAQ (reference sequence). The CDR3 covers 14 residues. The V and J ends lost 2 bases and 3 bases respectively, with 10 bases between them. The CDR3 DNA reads TGTGCCAGCAGCTTAAGCGGGGGGGACACTGAAGCTTTCTTT. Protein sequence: CASSLSGGDTEAFF.